This TCR beta chain was sequenced for a study of blood T cells in healthy people across ages. Then a second PCR, running about 6 to 12 cycles, was carried out with a sample-barcoded 5' primer and a J-beta primer mix. TCRdb reprocessed the 5' RACE reads with MiXCR, giving one entry per CDR3 protein. The sample contains some 750,000 distinct CDR3 sequences, 20% to 25% of which appear only once. A minimum of 7 million PBMCs was isolated per sample. Input material: blood. The TCR originated in a man in his 70s in good health.

CDR3 in DNA: TGTGCCAGCAGTTTTCCCGGGAGTGAAGATGAGCAGTTCTTC. Residues: CASSFPGSEDEQFF. The chain joins TRBV12-3 or TRBV12-4 to TRBJ2-1, with D tentatively TRBD2 (6 bases). Trimming took off 3 bases at V and 8 bases at J, with 14 bases between the two ends. This CDR3 region has 14 residues.